These T cell receptor beta chains were read from a single sample in a study of identical twins. TCRdb reanalysed the 5' RACE reads using MiXCR and keeps one entry per CDR3 protein. The sample holds approximately 690,000 distinct CDR3 sequences, approximately 6% seen once. The source material was naive T cells sorted from blood. These receptors originate from a man aged 18 to 29 in good health. Each CDR3 is given with its conserved first and last residue. The D gene is left open where the match is weak. A clone size is listed for some rows: how often the clone was seen (once, few, many), or a class if it is expanded.

many TRBJ2-7 TRBD2 15 TRBV9 CASSVGPSGGDEQYF TGTGCCAGCAGCGTAGGTCCCTCTGGGGGGGACGAGCAGTACTTC
many TRBJ1-1 - 12 TRBV29-1 CSAHDPGLEAFF TGCAGCGCCCACGACCCGGGACTCGAAGCTTTCTTT
few TRBJ2-7 TRBD1 17 TRBV4-3 CASSQERDRRYDYEQYF TGCGCCAGCAGCCAAGAAAGGGACAGGCGATACGACTACGAGCAGTACTTC
few TRBJ2-1 - 17 TRBV7-9 CASSLRGLAELSGEQFF TGTGCCAGCAGCCTAAGGGGATTGGCGGAGCTCTCCGGTGAGCAGTTCTTC
- TRBJ2-6 TRBD1 16 TRBV5-1 CASRNQGAAGANVLTF TGCGCCAGCCGAAATCAGGGGGCGGCTGGGGCCAACGTCCTGACTTTC
many TRBJ2-7 - 15 TRBV7-2 CASRRSRTGHYEQYF TGTGCCAGCAGGCGGTCCCGGACGGGCCACTACGAGCAGTACTTC
many TRBJ2-5 - 11 TRBV29-1 CSVVDLETQYF TGCAGCGTTGTCGATTTAGAGACCCAGTACTTC
few TRBJ2-2 - 13 TRBV24-1 CATSDFTGGELFF TGTGCCACCAGTGATTTCACGGGCGGGGAGCTGTTTTTT
many TRBJ2-3 TRBD2 15 TRBV5-1 CASSLEGRATDTQYF TGCGCCAGCAGCTTGGAGGGGAGGGCCACAGATACGCAGTATTTT
many TRBJ2-1 - 14 TRBV18 CASSTGPGKNEQFF TGTGCCAGCTCAACGGGGCCGGGAAAGAATGAGCAGTTCTTC
few TRBJ2-2 TRBD2 16 TRBV25-1 CASSPWGGENTGELFF TGTGCCAGCAGCCCCTGGGGGGGGGAGAACACCGGGGAGCTGTTTTTT
- TRBJ2-7 - 13 TRBV20-1 CSARPGHLSEQYF TGCAGTGCTAGGCCGGGACATCTGAGTGAGCAGTACTTC
many TRBJ2-5 - 13 TRBV29-1 CSALGRGQETQYF TGCAGCGCTCTCGGTAGGGGCCAAGAGACCCAGTACTTC
many TRBJ1-1 - 13 TRBV12-3/TRBV12-4 CASSPTPNTEAFF TGTGCCAGCAGCCCCACACCTAACACTGAAGCTTTCTTT
many TRBJ2-2 - 18 TRBV15 CATSRDGLAALNTGELFF TGTGCCACCAGCAGAGATGGGCTTGCAGCCCTGAACACCGGGGAGCTGTTTTTT
many TRBJ2-5 - 13 TRBV20-1 CSALFHGQETQYF TGCAGTGCTCTATTTCACGGCCAAGAGACCCAGTACTTC
few TRBJ2-1 - 16 TRBV7-2 CASSVLRRVPYNEQFF TGTGCCAGCAGCGTTCTGAGGAGGGTTCCCTACAATGAGCAGTTCTTC
medium-sized TRBJ1-5 - 15 TRBV4-3 CASSQEGGSNQPQHF TGCGCCAGCAGCCAGGAGGGGGGGAGCAATCAGCCCCAGCATTTT
- TRBJ2-1 TRBD2 15 TRBV4-1 CASSQDTTLAGGPVF TGCGCCAGCAGCCAAGATACGACCTTAGCGGGAGGGCCGGTCTTC
- TRBJ2-1 - 13 TRBV2 CASSAAGDNEQFF TGTGCCAGCAGTGCGGCAGGGGACAATGAGCAGTTCTTC
few TRBJ2-3 - 12 TRBV7-9 CASSRSEDTQYF TGTGCCAGCAGCCGTAGCGAAGATACGCAGTATTTT
- TRBJ2-2 - 14 TRBV5-1 CASSIGQSMGELFF TGCGCCAGCAGCATCGGACAGAGCATGGGGGAGCTGTTTTTT
few TRBJ2-5 TRBD1 15 TRBV5-1 CASSLVGQGGETQYF TGCGCCAGCAGCTTGGTTGGACAGGGTGGGGAGACCCAGTACTTC
- TRBJ2-2 TRBD1 16 TRBV20-1 CSARARQGFNTGELFF TGCAGTGCTAGGGCCCGACAGGGTTTCAACACCGGGGAGCTGTTTTTT
few TRBJ2-2 - 16 TRBV20-1 CSARERPAANTGELFF TGCAGTGCTAGAGAGAGGCCAGCAGCGAACACCGGGGAGCTGTTTTTT
many TRBJ2-5 TRBD2 15 TRBV12-3/TRBV12-4 CASNLLAGVSETQYF TGTGCCAGCAACCTACTAGCGGGAGTTAGTGAGACCCAGTACTTC
- TRBJ1-2 - 9 TRBV30 CASSGGYTF TGTGCCTCCTCAGGTGGCTACACCTTC
few TRBJ2-1 TRBD2 14 TRBV14 CASRLTSGSGDEFF TGTGCCAGCAGGCTGACTAGCGGGAGTGGAGATGAGTTCTTC
- TRBJ2-3 TRBD1 14 TRBV25-1 CASRNRGPTDTQYF TGTGCCAGCAGAAACAGGGGGCCCACAGATACGCAGTATTTT
many TRBJ2-3 - 16 TRBV19 CASSLGGALSTDTQYF TGTGCCAGTAGCTTGGGGGGGGCCCTGAGCACAGATACGCAGTATTTT
few TRBJ1-2 - 12 TRBV3-1 CASSHSTYGYTF TGTGCCAGCAGCCATTCTACCTATGGCTACACCTTC
few TRBJ2-1 TRBD2 14 TRBV19 CAISATSGPYEQFF TGTGCCATTTCCGCGACTAGCGGACCGTATGAGCAGTTCTTC
- TRBJ1-2 - 13 TRBV20-1 CSDKRLGTSGYTF TGCAGTGACAAGCGCCTCGGGACTTCCGGCTACACCTTC
- TRBJ2-1 - 15 TRBV29-1 CSVEDASATYNEQFF TGCAGCGTTGAAGATGCCAGTGCTACCTACAATGAGCAGTTCTTC
many TRBJ2-1 - 17 TRBV7-2 CASSLARGGRTYNEQFF TGTGCCAGCAGCTTAGCCCGCGGGGGCCGAACCTACAATGAGCAGTTCTTC
- TRBJ2-3 TRBD1 18 TRBV27 CASSRWPLGQGWTDTQYF TGTGCCAGCAGCCGTTGGCCCCTCGGACAGGGCTGGACAGATACGCAGTATTTT
- TRBJ2-5 - 15 TRBV29-1 CSVEEVWDPQETQYF TGCAGCGTTGAAGAGGTGTGGGATCCACAAGAGACCCAGTACTTC
many TRBJ1-2 - 14 TRBV5-5 CASSFQLEPRGYTF TGTGCCAGCAGCTTTCAGCTAGAGCCCCGCGGCTACACCTTC
- TRBJ2-5 TRBD1 16 TRBV10-3 CAISDRDRAGQETQYF TGTGCCATCAGTGACCGGGACAGGGCTGGCCAAGAGACCCAGTACTTC